A single sample is the source of the 3 T cell receptor beta chains below, sequenced in a study of cytomegalovirus exposure and HLA in healthy donors. Primers: 60 Vbeta forward and 13 Jbeta reverse. The table came from immunoSEQ multiplex PCR; TCRdb's copy has only in-frame clones and leaves some out. This table has approximately 160,000 clones, approximately 79% appearing once. The sequenced sample consisted of PBMCs. These receptors came from a human donor in good health.

The chain recombines TRBV7-9 with TRBJ1-5; D ambiguous. The germline V gene encodes CDR1 SEHNR and CDR2 FQNEAQ (reference sequence). The CDR3 has 12 amino acids. V was shortened by 4 bases and J by 5 bases, with 6 bases between the two germline ends. CDR3 amino acids: CASSYGDQPQHF. The CDR3 DNA is TGTGCCAGCAGCTACGGGGATCAGCCCCAGCATTTT.

The rearrangement joins TRBV19 to TRBJ1-2, with 9 bases identical to TRBD1. The CDR3 runs 15 residues. CDR1 and CDR2 (germline): LNHDA, SQIVND (reference sequence). The V segment lost 6 bases and the J segment 4 bases; nucleotides outside the gene matches: 9. This CDR3 reads CASSDKGQGSYGYTF. The DNA of the CDR3 is TGTGCCAGTAGCGACAAGGGACAGGGCTCCTATGGCTACACCTTC.

This clone was counted between two and nine times. J is TRBJ1-1 and V is TRBV6-5; maybe TRBD1 (6 bases). V gave up 0 bases and J gave up 5 bases, with 13 bases separating them. Per the germline V gene, CDR1 is MNHEY and CDR2 is SVGAGI. The CDR3 has 15 amino acids. This CDR3 reads CASSYSVIQGTEAFF. As DNA, the CDR3 is TGTGCCAGCAGTTACTCAGTGATCCAGGGGACTGAAGCTTTCTTT.